These T cell receptor beta chains were read from a single sample in a study of T cells in localized non-small cell lung cancer. Data came from immunoSEQ multiplex PCR; TCRdb stores just in-frame clones and leaves some out. The sample has some 25,000 clones; over 70% are singletons. This specimen was peripheral blood, taken before any cancer treatment. The source of these receptors is a man aged 40-75 years with stage III squamous cell lung carcinoma. CDR3s include the opening cysteine and the closing phenylalanine or tryptophan. Fields, in order: V gene, J gene, D gene, clone size, CDR3 DNA, CDR3 protein. A D gene is named only where the DNA matches it firmly. Size is stated for part of the rows, as once, few or many counts, or as a class when the clone is expanded.

v_call: TRBV7-2; j_call: TRBJ2-2; d_call: TRBD2; clone_size: NA; cdr3_nt: TGTGCCAGCAGCTTAAGACTAGCGGGGGCCGGGGAGCTGTTTTTT; cdr3_aa: CASSLRLAGAGELFF
v_call: TRBV7-8; j_call: TRBJ1-3; d_call: NA; clone_size: few; cdr3_nt: TGTGCCAGCAGCTTAGACGGCAGCTCTGGAAACACCATATATTTT; cdr3_aa: CASSLDGSSGNTIYF
v_call: TRBV6-9; j_call: TRBJ2-2; d_call: NA; clone_size: NA; cdr3_nt: TGTGCCAGCAGTTACCAGGGACGAAACACCGGGGAGCTGTTTTTT; cdr3_aa: CASSYQGRNTGELFF
v_call: TRBV19; j_call: TRBJ2-3; d_call: TRBD2; clone_size: NA; cdr3_nt: TGTGCCAGTACCTCCACCCCGGGGGGGTTCCGCACAGATACGCAGTATTTT; cdr3_aa: CASTSTPGGFRTDTQYF
v_call: TRBV5-1; j_call: TRBJ2-1; d_call: TRBD2; clone_size: NA; cdr3_nt: TGCGCCAGCAGCTTGGTAACTAGCGGATACAATGAGCAGTTCTTC; cdr3_aa: CASSLVTSGYNEQFF
v_call: TRBV6-1; j_call: TRBJ2-7; d_call: NA; clone_size: NA; cdr3_nt: TGTGCCAGCATCCTTGGGACGAACTCCTACGAGCAGTACTTC; cdr3_aa: CASILGTNSYEQYF
v_call: TRBV28; j_call: TRBJ1-5; d_call: NA; clone_size: large; cdr3_nt: TGTGCCAGCAGTTTGAGTGGGCAGGGATTAGGTCAGCCCCAGCATTTT; cdr3_aa: CASSLSGQGLGQPQHF
v_call: TRBV4-1; j_call: TRBJ2-4; d_call: NA; clone_size: NA; cdr3_nt: TGCGCCAGCAGCCAAGATGTAGGGTCAGCCAAAAACATTCAGTACTTC; cdr3_aa: CASSQDVGSAKNIQYF
v_call: TRBV29-1; j_call: TRBJ1-1; d_call: TRBD1; clone_size: NA; cdr3_nt: TGCAGCGTTGAGAGGACAGGGGGCACTGAAGCTTTCTTT; cdr3_aa: CSVERTGGTEAFF
v_call: TRBV25-1; j_call: TRBJ1-2; d_call: NA; clone_size: NA; cdr3_nt: TGTGCCAGCAGTTCAAGTTATGGCTACACCTTC; cdr3_aa: CASSSSYGYTF
v_call: TRBV27; j_call: TRBJ1-1; d_call: TRBD1; clone_size: NA; cdr3_nt: TGTGCCAGCAGTATGAAGACAGGGATCACTGAAGCTTTCTTT; cdr3_aa: CASSMKTGITEAFF
v_call: TRBV2; j_call: TRBJ1-1; d_call: NA; clone_size: NA; cdr3_nt: TGTGCCAGCAGTTCCCGAGTGACAGGCACTGAAGCTTTCTTT; cdr3_aa: CASSSRVTGTEAFF
v_call: TRBV6-5; j_call: TRBJ1-2; d_call: NA; clone_size: NA; cdr3_nt: TGTGCCAGCAGCCAGGGGATTAAGGGTGATGGCTACACCTTC; cdr3_aa: CASSQGIKGDGYTF
v_call: TRBV2; j_call: TRBJ1-1; d_call: NA; clone_size: NA; cdr3_nt: TGTGCCAGCAGTGAAGCGGGATGGGGAGGGGTGAGAGCTTTCTTT; cdr3_aa: CASSEAGWGGVRAFF
v_call: TRBV7-6; j_call: TRBJ2-1; d_call: NA; clone_size: NA; cdr3_nt: TGTGCCAGCAGCCAGGGGGGCGGGAATTACAATGAGCAGTTCTTC; cdr3_aa: CASSQGGGNYNEQFF
v_call: TRBV11-2; j_call: TRBJ2-7; d_call: TRBD2; clone_size: once; cdr3_nt: TGTGCCAGCAGCCCGTGGACTAGCGGGAGCGAGCAGTACTTC; cdr3_aa: CASSPWTSGSEQYF
v_call: TRBV2; j_call: TRBJ2-2; d_call: NA; clone_size: few; cdr3_nt: TGTGCCAGCAGTGATTACAGTTACGGGGAGCTGTTTTTT; cdr3_aa: CASSDYSYGELFF
v_call: TRBV6-5; j_call: TRBJ2-5; d_call: NA; clone_size: NA; cdr3_nt: TGTGCCAGCAGCATTGGGACCCGGGGACGGGAGACCCAGTACTTC; cdr3_aa: CASSIGTRGRETQYF
v_call: TRBV29-1; j_call: TRBJ1-2; d_call: NA; clone_size: NA; cdr3_nt: TGCAGCGTTGCGGCCCGGGCTAACTATGGCTACACCTTC; cdr3_aa: CSVAARANYGYTF
v_call: TRBV5-6; j_call: TRBJ2-1; d_call: NA; clone_size: NA; cdr3_nt: TGTGCCAGCAGAAAACCGGGACTCCGGAATGAGCAGTTCTTC; cdr3_aa: CASRKPGLRNEQFF
v_call: TRBV6-6; j_call: TRBJ2-1; d_call: TRBD1; clone_size: NA; cdr3_nt: TGTGCCAGCAGCAGGATAGGGACAGGGGCCAATGAGCAGTTCTTC; cdr3_aa: CASSRIGTGANEQFF
v_call: TRBV5-5; j_call: TRBJ2-5; d_call: TRBD2; clone_size: once; cdr3_nt: TGTGCCAGCAGCTTTTTTAGCGGGGATGAGACCCAGTACTTC; cdr3_aa: CASSFFSGDETQYF
v_call: TRBV29-1; j_call: TRBJ1-2; d_call: TRBD1; clone_size: medium-sized; cdr3_nt: TGCAGCGTGGGAGGGGGCCCCTATGGCTACACCTTC; cdr3_aa: CSVGGGPYGYTF
v_call: TRBV7-8; j_call: TRBJ2-6; d_call: NA; clone_size: NA; cdr3_nt: TGTGCCAGCAGCTTAGTCCCTCCTAGCTCTGGGGCCAACGTCCTGACTTTC; cdr3_aa: CASSLVPPSSGANVLTF
v_call: TRBV9; j_call: TRBJ2-1; d_call: NA; clone_size: NA; cdr3_nt: TGTGCCAGCAGTCCCATCATGGGAGGCCCGGGCAATGAGCAGTTCTTC; cdr3_aa: CASSPIMGGPGNEQFF
v_call: TRBV7-9; j_call: TRBJ2-1; d_call: TRBD1; clone_size: once; cdr3_nt: TGTGCCAGCAGCCCTCCCCGGGGACAGGGACCCAATGAGCAGTTCTTC; cdr3_aa: CASSPPRGQGPNEQFF
v_call: TRBV5-1; j_call: TRBJ1-2; d_call: NA; clone_size: NA; cdr3_nt: TGCGCCAGCAGCTTGGGGCAAAGCTATGGCTACACCTTC; cdr3_aa: CASSLGQSYGYTF
v_call: TRBV19; j_call: TRBJ1-2; d_call: NA; clone_size: few; cdr3_nt: TGTGCCAGTAGTATCACCGGGGTCGGAGCTAACTATGGCTACACCTTC; cdr3_aa: CASSITGVGANYGYTF
v_call: TRBV14; j_call: TRBJ2-1; d_call: NA; clone_size: NA; cdr3_nt: TGTGCCAGCAGCCAAGATCCGGGTACTAAGACTAGTCGGTACAATGAGCAGTTCTTC; cdr3_aa: CASSQDPGTKTSRYNEQFF
v_call: TRBV4-1; j_call: TRBJ2-1; d_call: NA; clone_size: NA; cdr3_nt: TGCGCCAGCAGCCAAGGACTAGTCCCCTACAATGAGCAGTTCTTC; cdr3_aa: CASSQGLVPYNEQFF
v_call: TRBV7-3; j_call: TRBJ2-3; d_call: NA; clone_size: NA; cdr3_nt: TGTGCCAGCAGCGTATACCTTAGCGATACGCAGTATTTT; cdr3_aa: CASSVYLSDTQYF
v_call: TRBV5-4; j_call: TRBJ1-4; d_call: TRBD1; clone_size: NA; cdr3_nt: TGTGCCAGCAGCCGTGGGACAGGGCCTGATGAAAAACTGTTTTTT; cdr3_aa: CASSRGTGPDEKLFF
v_call: TRBV30; j_call: TRBJ1-4; d_call: TRBD1; clone_size: NA; cdr3_nt: TGTGCCTGGAGTCCTACAGGGGGACTACGTAAACTGTTTTTT; cdr3_aa: CAWSPTGGLRKLFF
v_call: TRBV5-6; j_call: TRBJ1-6; d_call: TRBD1; clone_size: NA; cdr3_nt: TGTGCCAGCAGCCCCAGGGGGGGGAGGTATAATTCACCCCTCCACTTT; cdr3_aa: CASSPRGGRYNSPLHF
v_call: TRBV27; j_call: TRBJ1-1; d_call: NA; clone_size: NA; cdr3_nt: TGTGCCAGCAGTCCGATTTGGCAGGGCCGAAACACTGAAGCTTTCTTT; cdr3_aa: CASSPIWQGRNTEAFF
v_call: TRBV5-1; j_call: TRBJ1-6; d_call: TRBD1; clone_size: NA; cdr3_nt: TGCGCCAGCAGCTTCGGAAGTGACAGGGCAGGAGGGTCCCTCCACTTT; cdr3_aa: CASSFGSDRAGGSLHF
v_call: TRBV29-1; j_call: TRBJ2-7; d_call: NA; clone_size: few; cdr3_nt: TGCAGCGGGAGGGACTCTACGAGCTCCTACGAGCAGTACTTC; cdr3_aa: CSGRDSTSSYEQYF
v_call: TRBV5-6; j_call: TRBJ2-5; d_call: TRBD2; clone_size: once; cdr3_nt: TGTGCCAGCAGCTTCAACGGACTAGACGAGACCCAGTACTTC; cdr3_aa: CASSFNGLDETQYF
v_call: TRBV27; j_call: TRBJ2-7; d_call: TRBD1; clone_size: NA; cdr3_nt: TGTGCCAGAGACAGGGTGGGGCAGTACTTC; cdr3_aa: CARDRVGQYF
v_call: TRBV29-1; j_call: TRBJ2-3; d_call: NA; clone_size: NA; cdr3_nt: TGCAGCGTTGAAGATCCGTGGCAGCAGTCTAGCACAGATACGCAGTATTTT; cdr3_aa: CSVEDPWQQSSTDTQYF
v_call: TRBV11-2; j_call: TRBJ1-5; d_call: NA; clone_size: once; cdr3_nt: TGTGCCAGCAGCTTGGAGGCAGGGCAGAATCAGCCCCAGCATTTT; cdr3_aa: CASSLEAGQNQPQHF
v_call: TRBV9; j_call: TRBJ2-1; d_call: TRBD2; clone_size: NA; cdr3_nt: TGTGCCAGCAGCGAAAACCCACTAGCGGGAGGGTGGAATGAGCAGTTCTTC; cdr3_aa: CASSENPLAGGWNEQFF
v_call: TRBV5-4; j_call: TRBJ2-5; d_call: TRBD2; clone_size: NA; cdr3_nt: TGTGCCAGCAGCCCCCCTCTAGCGGGGGGAGAGACCCAGTACTTC; cdr3_aa: CASSPPLAGGETQYF
v_call: TRBV10-2; j_call: TRBJ1-1; d_call: NA; clone_size: NA; cdr3_nt: TGCGCCAGCAGCGAAACCCACCGGGTTTCAGCTTTCTTT; cdr3_aa: CASSETHRVSAFF
v_call: TRBV5-4; j_call: TRBJ2-7; d_call: NA; clone_size: NA; cdr3_nt: TGTGCCAGCAGCTTAGAAGAACTCTATGACGAGCAGTACTTC; cdr3_aa: CASSLEELYDEQYF
v_call: TRBV15; j_call: TRBJ1-2; d_call: NA; clone_size: once; cdr3_nt: TGTGCCACCAGCAGAGATCTCAGGGAATTGAGGGGCTACACCTTC; cdr3_aa: CATSRDLRELRGYTF
v_call: TRBV25-1; j_call: TRBJ2-7; d_call: NA; clone_size: few; cdr3_nt: TGTGCCAGCAGTGCCAGACCGGGACACTACTACGAGCAGTACTTC; cdr3_aa: CASSARPGHYYEQYF
v_call: TRBV30; j_call: TRBJ2-1; d_call: NA; clone_size: NA; cdr3_nt: TGTGCCTCCCCTATAATCGAGCAGTTCTTC; cdr3_aa: CASPIIEQFF
v_call: TRBV27; j_call: TRBJ1-2; d_call: NA; clone_size: NA; cdr3_nt: TGTGCCAGCAGTTTCCTACAGGGTAGCAATGGCTACACCTTC; cdr3_aa: CASSFLQGSNGYTF
v_call: TRBV5-4; j_call: TRBJ2-4; d_call: NA; clone_size: NA; cdr3_nt: TGTGCCAGCAGCTGGGAGAGGGCTTCCCGGGACATTCAGTACTTC; cdr3_aa: CASSWERASRDIQYF
v_call: TRBV5-1; j_call: TRBJ2-1; d_call: NA; clone_size: NA; cdr3_nt: TGCGCCAGCAGCAGGGGGAACTCCTACAATGAGCAGTTCTTC; cdr3_aa: CASSRGNSYNEQFF
v_call: TRBV11-2; j_call: TRBJ2-2; d_call: NA; clone_size: NA; cdr3_nt: TGTGCCAGCAGCGATATCGGGGAGCTGTTTTTT; cdr3_aa: CASSDIGELFF
v_call: TRBV9; j_call: TRBJ1-2; d_call: NA; clone_size: NA; cdr3_nt: TGTGCCAGCAGCGTAGGGGGAGCGACCAACTATGGCTACACCTTC; cdr3_aa: CASSVGGATNYGYTF
v_call: TRBV5-4; j_call: TRBJ2-2; d_call: NA; clone_size: NA; cdr3_nt: TGTGCCAGCAGCTTAAGGGGCCTGAACACCGGGGAGCTGTTTTTT; cdr3_aa: CASSLRGLNTGELFF